One sample yielded the 16 T cell receptor beta chains listed below, sequenced in a study. TCRdb used MiXCR to reprocess the RT-PCR reads, holding one entry per CDR3 protein. The sample carries 550,000 to 750,000 distinct CDR3 sequences, 14% recorded once. The specimen sequenced was memory CD4+ T cells from blood. The receptors shown here come from a female donor in good health, serving as a healthy control.

This chain connects TRBV9 to TRBJ2-6, with D possibly TRBD2 on 7 matching bases. Germline V gene sequence: CDR1 SGDLS, CDR2 YYNGEE. The CDR3 spans 18 residues. Trimming pared 1 base from V and 0 bases from J, leaving 14 bases between. CDR3 region: CASSVWGGYPSGANVLTF. The CDR3 DNA reads TGTGCCAGCAGCGTATGGGGGGGCTACCCCTCTGGGGCCAACGTCCTGACTTTC.

In this sample, this clonotype turned up a few times. This chain uses TRBV18 with TRBJ2-1; D is perhaps TRBD2 (5 bases). From germline, CDR1 is KGHSH and CDR2 LQKENI. The V end was cut by 2 bases, the J end by 0 bases, with 8 bases between. CDR3 size: 15 residues. The CDR3 protein is CASSPFSDSYNEQFF. The CDR3 coding sequence is TGTGCCAGCTCACCATTTAGCGACTCCTACAATGAGCAGTTCTTC.

CDR3 loop: CASSLAGGPINTEAFF. In nucleotides, the CDR3 is TGTGCCAGCAGCTTGGCCGGGGGCCCTATAAACACTGAAGCTTTCTTT. V usage is TRBV5-5 and J usage is TRBJ1-1, with D possibly matching TRBD1 (6 bases). V was shortened by 0 bases and J by 2 bases, with 14 bases between the two germline ends. In germline, CDR1 is SGHKS, CDR2 YYEKEE (reference sequence). The CDR3 spans 16 residues.

This clonotype was detected only a few times. This chain connects TRBV5-1 to TRBJ2-1, with TRBD2 matching 12 bases. The CDR3 totals 16 residues. Per the germline V gene, CDR1 is SGHRS and CDR2 is YFSETQ. V shed 4 bases, J shed 1 base, and the junction held 3 bases outside the gene matches. CDR3 nucleotides: TGCGCCAGCAGCCGACTAGCGGGAGAGTCCTACAATGAGCAGTTCTTC. Translation gives CASSRLAGESYNEQFF.

Only a few counts were recorded for this clonotype. This sequence joins TRBV7-2 and TRBJ2-3; 9 bases align to TRBD1. Germline CDR1 is SGHTA and CDR2 is FQGNSA. CDR3 length: 12 residues. V shed 6 bases and J 14 bases; nucleotides not matched to a gene: 9. This chain's CDR3 is CASRLRDRDLYF. CDR3 sequence (DNA): TGTGCCAGCAGGCTCCGGGACAGGGATTTGTATTTT. The full variable domain, with the rest looked up from reference TRBV7-2 and TRBJ2-3, is GAGVSQSPSNKVTEKGKDVELRCDPISGHTALYWYRQSLGQGLEFLIYFQGNSAPDKSGLPSDRFSAERTGGSVSTLTIQRTQQEDSAVYLCASRLRDRDLYFGPGTRLTVL.

In this sample, this clonotype turned up once. The rearrangement joins TRBV15 to TRBJ1-5; possibly TRBD1 for D (5 bases). This CDR3 spans 14 amino acids. Trimming left V 6 bases short and J 0 bases short, with 9 bases between. CDR1 LNHNV and CDR2 YYDKDF come from the germline V gene (reference sequence). The CDR3 protein is CATRMTASNQPQHF. The CDR3 DNA follows: TGTGCCACCAGGATGACAGCTAGCAATCAGCCCCAGCATTTT.

This clonotype was seen ten or more times. The chain couples TRBV4-3 to TRBJ1-3; D is unresolved. CDR1 is LGHNA and CDR2 is YSLEER in the germline V gene. Trimming shortened V by 0 bases and J by 1 base, and 7 bases separated the two germline ends. The CDR3 consists of 15 residues. CDR3 DNA sequence: TGCGCCAGCAGCCAAGACTTTCAGTCTGGAAACACCATATATTTT. It is translated as CASSQDFQSGNTIYF.

This clonotype showed up many times. The chain has TRBV4-3 and TRBJ2-3, with 7 positions matching TRBD2. The germline gives CDR1 LGHNA, CDR2 YSLEER. The CDR3 has 16 residues. The trim removed 1 base at V and 2 bases at J, leaving 6 bases unmatched. The CDR3 sequence is CASSQVQAGFTDTQYF. CDR3 DNA sequence: TGCGCCAGCAGCCAAGTACAAGCGGGATTCACAGATACGCAGTATTTT.

V and J are TRBV7-8 and TRBJ2-7; 8 bases agree with TRBD2. With 3 bases clipped from V and 4 bases from J, the junction kept 11 bases outside the gene matches. The V gene's germline CDR1 is SGHVS and CDR2 FQNEAQ. This CDR3 is built from 16 residues. Here the CDR3 reads CASSLDEISGSYEQYF. The CDR3 bases are TGTGCCAGCAGCTTGGATGAAATAAGCGGGAGTTACGAGCAGTACTTC.

This clonotype showed up just once. The chain carries TRBV24-1 and TRBJ2-7; D remains ambiguous. The CDR3 totals 15 residues. Trimming removed 9 bases from V and 0 bases from J, with 17 bases in between. Germline V lookup: CDR1 KGHDR, CDR2 SFDVKD. CDR3 sequence reads: CATSTAGQASYEQYF. DNA of the CDR3: TGTGCCACCTCAACCGCCGGGCAGGCCTCCTACGAGCAGTACTTC.

The chain is built from TRBV7-2 and TRBJ2-3; D might be TRBD2 (5 bases). This CDR3 spans 15 amino acids. V was clipped by 0 bases and J by 3 bases, with 10 bases between them. Germline values: CDR1 SGHTA, CDR2 FQGNSA. In nucleotides, the CDR3 is TGTGCCAGCAGCTTAGCTTCCGGGGAAACAGATACGCAGTATTTT. Translated, it gives CASSLASGETDTQYF.

This rearrangement joins TRBV2 to TRBJ2-1; D unresolved. Germline CDR1 SNHLY, CDR2 FYNNEI. There are 13 residues in the CDR3. Trimming removed 4 bases from V and 6 bases from J, with 10 bases in between. This CDR3 reads CASSVSPFNEQFF. CDR3 nucleotide sequence: TGTGCCAGCAGTGTTTCCCCCTTCAATGAGCAGTTCTTC.

The sample holds a few counts of this clonotype. At one boundary the junction diverges from the germline segment, which might be a read error. The CDR3, as DNA: TGCGCCAGCTCCCCGGGCGAAGTTCCCCCAACGACAGCGCCTCCGGACTTT. Its translation is CASSPGEVPPTTAPPDF. The J gene is TRBJ1-3, the V gene TRBV5-1; D perhaps matches TRBD1 (5 bases). Germline CDR1 reads SGHRS; CDR2 reads YFSETQ. The CDR3 contains 17 residues.

This clonotype was recorded a few times. The genes are TRBV5-1 and TRBJ2-7, with 7 bases identical to TRBD2. Trimming removed 2 bases from V and 2 bases from J; junction bases left unmatched: 7. Germline V CDR1 and CDR2: SGHRS, YFSETQ. The CDR3 totals 15 residues. As DNA, the CDR3 is TGCGCCAGCAGCTTTGCGGGAGAGTTTGCCTACGAGCAGTACTTC. Amino acids: CASSFAGEFAYEQYF.

This clonotype has more than one count but fewer than ten. The junction and the germline gene differ at one end; a read error may be behind it. V is TRBV7-2 and J is TRBJ2-7; D is unresolved. Per germline, CDR1 SGHTA and CDR2 FQGNSA. The CDR3 has 13 residues. CDR3 in DNA: TGTGCCAGCAGCATAGCACAGTCCTACGAGCAGTACTTC. Protein: CASSIAQSYEQYF.

This clonotype was recorded many times. The chain combines TRBV6-5 with TRBJ1-1; D possibly corresponds to TRBD1 (5 bases). The CDR3 loop spans 16 amino acids. In germline, CDR1 is MNHEY, CDR2 SVGAGI. V lost 0 bases and J 0 bases, leaving 11 bases between the germline ends. CDR3 sequence: CASSYSDSQVNTEAFF. CDR3 DNA sequence: TGTGCCAGCAGTTACTCCGACAGCCAGGTGAACACTGAAGCTTTCTTT.